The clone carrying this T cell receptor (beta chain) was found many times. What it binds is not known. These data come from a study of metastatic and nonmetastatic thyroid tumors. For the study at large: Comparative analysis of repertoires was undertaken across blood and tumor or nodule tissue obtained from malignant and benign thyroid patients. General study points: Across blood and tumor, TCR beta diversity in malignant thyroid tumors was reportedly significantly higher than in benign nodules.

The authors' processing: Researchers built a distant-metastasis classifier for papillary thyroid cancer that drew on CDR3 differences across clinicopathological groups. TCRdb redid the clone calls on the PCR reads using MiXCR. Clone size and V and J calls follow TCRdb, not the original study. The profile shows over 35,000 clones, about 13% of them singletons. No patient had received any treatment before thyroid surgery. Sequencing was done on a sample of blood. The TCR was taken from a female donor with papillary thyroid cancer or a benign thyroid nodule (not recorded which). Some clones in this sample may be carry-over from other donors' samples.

The CDR3 region has the DNA TGTGCCTGGAGTGTAAAGGGTGCGAACACTGAAGCTTTCTTT. Its translation: CAWSVKGANTEAFF. The chain is built from TRBV30 and TRBJ1-1; D remains unclear. Trimming pared 0 bases from V and 1 base from J, leaving 9 bases between. Germline CDR1 and CDR2: GTSNPN and SVGIG (reference sequence). There are 14 residues in the CDR3.